The text below deals with one T cell receptor (beta chain). The data were taken from a study of blood T cell repertoires in COVID-19. In the study overall: The United States, Italy and Spain supplied acute and convalescent COVID-19 samples. Nucleic acid was either cDNA or gDNA, and it came from T cells, B-cell-depleted T cells, or PBMCs.

In the original processing: Amplification of reference gene primers was used by the study to estimate nucleated cell counts. Only in-frame clones appear in the TCRdb table, and some are missing; sequencing was by immunoSEQ multiplex PCR. V and J calls plus clone size are reproduced from that table; the DNA served to infer D and trimming. The sample holds around 100,000 clones, roughly 79% seen once. Material: peripheral blood. The sequence was obtained from a woman between 65 and 79 years old with acute or convalescent COVID-19.

DNA of the CDR3: TGTGCCAGCAGTTTAGTCGATGGCTACACCTTC. It is translated as CASSLVDGYTF. This sequence joins TRBV12-3 or TRBV12-4 and TRBJ1-2; D ambiguous. The CDR3 extends over 11 amino acids. The V end was cut by 1 base, the J end by 6 bases, with 3 bases between.